A selection of T cell receptor beta chains follows, all from one sample in a study of regulatory T cells in long-lasting Graves disease. TCRdb re-analysed the multiplex PCR reads in MiXCR, keeping a single row per CDR3 protein. This sample has over 250,000 distinct CDR3 sequences; more than 20% occur once, and the top ten carry about 61%. Specimen: peripheral blood mononuclear cells (PBMCs), collected when the disease was refractory, from a patient treated with antithyroid drugs. These receptors came from a female donor with Graves disease. Both conserved end residues are part of each CDR3. D genes are given only for firm matches. A clone size is listed for some rows: how often the clone was seen (once, few, many), or a class if it is expanded.

V	J	size	D	DNA	CDR3
TRBV11-2	TRBJ1-2	-	TRBD1	TGTGCCAGCAGCTTAGATGGGGACAGGCTAAATTATGGCTACACCTTC	CASSLDGDRLNYGYTF
TRBV7-3	TRBJ2-2	few	-	TGTGCCAGCAGCTTTCCCGGCGGGGAGCTGTTTTTT	CASSFPGGELFF
TRBV7-9	TRBJ1-5	few	-	TGTGCCAGCAGCTTAGAGGTCGAGGGGACCCCGTTGTTCAATCAGCCCCAGCATTTT	CASSLEVEGTPLFNQPQHF
TRBV28	TRBJ1-5	many	-	TGTGCCAGCAGTTTCCCAGGTAGCAATCAGCCCCAGCATTTT	CASSFPGSNQPQHF
TRBV29-1	TRBJ2-7	-	TRBD1	TGCAGCGTTACGGGACAGGCGTCCTACGAGCAGTACTTC	CSVTGQASYEQYF
TRBV5-1	TRBJ1-1	few	TRBD1	TGCGCCAGCAGCTTGGCCCAGGGCAGGGGGGACACTGAAGCTTTCTTT	CASSLAQGRGDTEAFF
TRBV30	TRBJ1-2	-	-	TGTGCCTGGAGTTGGGACGGAGTAGCGGGCTACACCTTC	CAWSWDGVAGYTF
TRBV6-2/TRBV6-3	TRBJ2-5	many	-	TGTGCCAGCAGTTACCCATTTGAGACCCAGTACTTC	CASSYPFETQYF
TRBV5-1	TRBJ2-1	-	-	TGCGCCAGCAGCTCCGACCCAGCAAGGGATGAGCAGTTCTTC	CASSSDPARDEQFF
TRBV4-2	TRBJ2-7	-	-	TGTGCCAGCAGCCAACCGAACAGGGTAGGGGCCTACGAGCAGTACTTC	CASSQPNRVGAYEQYF
TRBV19	TRBJ1-5	few	-	TGTGCCAGTAGCGCGGGCCGTACCCCAAATCAGCCCCAGCATTTT	CASSAGRTPNQPQHF
TRBV3-1	TRBJ2-7	-	-	TGTGCCAGCAGCCAAGAGTTTTCCGACGAGCAGTACTTC	CASSQEFSDEQYF
TRBV6-2/TRBV6-3	TRBJ1-1	many	-	TGTGCCAGCAGAGATGGGGACACTGAAGCTTTCTTT	CASRDGDTEAFF
TRBV6-1	TRBJ2-6	many	TRBD1	TGTGCCAGCAGGATACAGGGGGCTGGGGCCAACGTCCTGACTTTC	CASRIQGAGANVLTF
TRBV4-3	TRBJ2-7	-	-	TGCGCCAGCAGCCCAAGCGGAGAATACTCCTACGAGCTGTACTTC	CASSPSGEYSYELYF
TRBV27	TRBJ2-7	many	TRBD1	TGTGCCAGCAGTTTCCTGGGACAGGGGCCCTCCTACGAGCAGTACTTC	CASSFLGQGPSYEQYF
TRBV20-1	TRBJ2-2	-	TRBD2	TGCAGTGCTAGAGGGGATGCGGGAGGGCCAGACACCGGGGAGCTGTTTTTT	CSARGDAGGPDTGELFF
TRBV5-1	TRBJ2-5	-	-	TGCGCCAGGCATCATGCGACGGGACTCTTGACCCAGTACTTC	CARHHATGLLTQYF
TRBV30	TRBJ1-4	many	-	TGTGCCTGGGGGCTTGGGACAACTAATGAAAAACTGTTTTTT	CAWGLGTTNEKLFF
TRBV12-3/TRBV12-4	TRBJ2-4	many	TRBD1	TGTGCCAGCAGTTTGGGGGACAGGTACATTCAGTACTTC	CASSLGDRYIQYF
TRBV19	TRBJ2-7	-	-	TGTGCCAGTAGTTCCCCGGACGGGACCTACGAGCAGTACTTC	CASSSPDGTYEQYF
TRBV7-8	TRBJ1-6	many	-	TGTGCCAGCAGCTCCCTCATTCAGGGCGCCAAGAAATCCCTCCACTTT	CASSSLIQGAKKSLHF
TRBV18	TRBJ1-5	many	-	TGTGCCAGCTCAATTGTCCGAAATCAGCCCCAGCATTTT	CASSIVRNQPQHF
TRBV28	TRBJ2-7	many	-	TGTGCCAGCAGTTTAGTCCGTGACTCCTACGAGCAGTACTTC	CASSLVRDSYEQYF
TRBV14	TRBJ1-6	many	-	TGTGCCAGCAGCCCTAGTGGAAGGGGAGGGTCACCCCTCCACTTT	CASSPSGRGGSPLHF
TRBV6-2/TRBV6-3	TRBJ2-5	-	-	TGTGCCAGCACCATGGACAGCTGGGCGGAGACCCAGTACTTC	CASTMDSWAETQYF
TRBV5-1	TRBJ2-7	once	-	TGCGCCAGCAGCCCGGGGGGACAGGCCTACGAGCAGTACTTC	CASSPGGQAYEQYF
TRBV7-3	TRBJ1-1	many	-	TGTGCCAGCAGCTTGCAGGGAATCGGGACTGAAGCCTTCTTT	CASSLQGIGTEAFF
TRBV10-3	TRBJ2-7	-	-	TGTGCCAGCAGTTACTCGAACCCCCCCTACGAGCAGTACTTC	CASSYSNPPYEQYF
TRBV28	TRBJ2-7	many	TRBD1	TGTGCCAGCAGTTCCCAGGGGGCTGAAGAGCAGTACTTC	CASSSQGAEEQYF
TRBV11-3	TRBJ1-1	many	-	TGTGCCAGCAACCTCGTCCCCAGGAACACTGAAGCTTTCTTT	CASNLVPRNTEAFF
TRBV4-3	TRBJ2-5	many	TRBD2	TGCGCCAGCAGCCAGGGTCTACCGGGACTAGCGACACAAGAGACCCAGTACTTC	CASSQGLPGLATQETQYF
TRBV18	TRBJ2-7	many	-	TGTGCCAGCTCACCAGGGAAAGGCTCCTACGAGCAGTACTTC	CASSPGKGSYEQYF
TRBV28	TRBJ2-1	-	-	TGTGCCAGCAGCCACGGAATCTCCTACAATGAGCAGTTCTTC	CASSHGISYNEQFF
TRBV6-1	TRBJ1-3	few	-	TGTGCCAGCAGCCCTAGGGGACTAAGTGGAAACACCATATATTTT	CASSPRGLSGNTIYF